The sequence of this TCR beta chain was determined in a study of CXCR3-negative and CXCR3-positive naive CD8 T cells. Study results and caveats: Naive cells that were CXCR3-positive had more hydrophobic TRB CDR3s (compared with CXCR3-negative naive cells).

Worth noting for this clonotype: The target antigen is unknown.

A CD45RO-CCR7+CD27+CD95- profile was what naive CD8+ T cells displayed. The authors prepared UMI-labeled TRB cDNA libraries by 5' RACE. Each CDR3 protein gets one entry in TCRdb, which reprocessed the 5' RACE reads and gives no DNA. The sample totals about 89,000 distinct CDR3 sequences. The CDR3 sequence is 12 residues long. Per the germline V gene, CDR1 is DFQATT and CDR2 is SNEGSKA (reference sequence). The rearrangement uses TRBV20-1 and TRBJ1-1. The sequence came from a human donor in good health. Some clones in this sample may be carry-over from other donors' samples. Sequencing was done on a sample of naive CXCR3+ CD8+ T cells from blood. Subset specified: CD45RO-CCR7+CD27+CD95- naive CD8+ T cells expressing CXCR3 (TNR3+). CDR3 sequence: CSARLTDTEAFF.